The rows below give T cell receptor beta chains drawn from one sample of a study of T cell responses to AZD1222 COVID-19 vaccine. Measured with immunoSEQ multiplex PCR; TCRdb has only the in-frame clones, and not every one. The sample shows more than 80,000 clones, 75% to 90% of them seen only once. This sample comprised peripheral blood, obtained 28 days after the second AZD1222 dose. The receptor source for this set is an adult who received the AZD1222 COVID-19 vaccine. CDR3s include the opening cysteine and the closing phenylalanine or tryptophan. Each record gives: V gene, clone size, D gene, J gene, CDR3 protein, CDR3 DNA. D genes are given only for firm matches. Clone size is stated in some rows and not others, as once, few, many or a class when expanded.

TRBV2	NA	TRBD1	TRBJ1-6	CASIPDRTNSPLHF	TGTGCCAGCATTCCGGACAGGACTAATTCACCCCTCCACTTT
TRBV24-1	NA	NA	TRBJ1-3	CATRGDTGNTIYF	TGTGCCACCAGGGGAGACACAGGAAACACCATATATTTT
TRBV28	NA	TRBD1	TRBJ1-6	CASSRTGGTYNSPLHF	TGTGCCAGCAGTAGGACAGGGGGCACCTATAATTCACCCCTCCACTTT
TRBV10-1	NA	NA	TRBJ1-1	CASKQDPNTEAFF	TGCGCCAGCAAACAGGACCCGAACACTGAAGCTTTCTTT
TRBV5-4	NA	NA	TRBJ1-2	CASSLDMQPKANYGYTF	TGTGCCAGCAGCTTGGATATGCAACCGAAAGCTAACTATGGCTACACCTTC
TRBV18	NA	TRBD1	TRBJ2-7	CASSPRTGDYEQYF	TGTGCCAGCTCACCACGGACAGGGGACTACGAGCAGTACTTC
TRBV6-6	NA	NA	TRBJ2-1	CASSYSGGRNEQFF	TGTGCCAGCAGTTACTCAGGGGGTAGGAATGAGCAGTTCTTC
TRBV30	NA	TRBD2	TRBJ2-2	CAWSARPGLAVNTGELFF	TGTGCCTGGAGTGCCAGACCGGGACTAGCGGTTAACACCGGGGAGCTGTTTTTT
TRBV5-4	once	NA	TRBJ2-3	CASSSPVDTQYF	TGTGCCAGCAGCTCCCCTGTAGATACGCAGTATTTT
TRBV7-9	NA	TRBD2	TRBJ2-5	CASSLASGRDGETQYF	TGTGCCAGCAGCTTAGCTAGCGGGAGAGATGGGGAGACCCAGTACTTC
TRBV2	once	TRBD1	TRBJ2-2	CASSPDRGNTGELFF	TGTGCCAGCAGTCCCGACAGGGGAAACACCGGGGAGCTGTTTTTT
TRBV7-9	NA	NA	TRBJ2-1	CASSSGQGNNEQFF	TGTGCCAGCAGCTCCGGTCAGGGCAACAATGAGCAGTTCTTC
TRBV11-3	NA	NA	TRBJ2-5	CASTIWTGAFQETQYF	TGTGCCAGCACCATTTGGACGGGGGCCTTTCAAGAGACCCAGTACTTC
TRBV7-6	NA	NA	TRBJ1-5	CASSTQAGFDQPQHF	TGTGCCAGCAGCACGCAAGCGGGGTTCGATCAGCCCCAGCATTTT
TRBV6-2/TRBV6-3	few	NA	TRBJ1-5	CASSYSTGTRGQPQHF	TGTGCCAGCAGTTACTCTACCGGGACCCGGGGTCAGCCCCAGCATTTT
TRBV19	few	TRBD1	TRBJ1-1	CATRRGQFEMNTEAFF	TGTGCCACCCGGAGGGGACAGTTTGAAATGAACACTGAAGCTTTCTTT
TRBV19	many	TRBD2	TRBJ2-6	CASSRGDAAGANVLTF	TGTGCCAGTAGCCGGGGGGACGCCGCTGGGGCCAACGTCCTGACTTTC
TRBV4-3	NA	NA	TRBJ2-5	CASSRESAGPTMGTQYF	TGCGCCAGCAGCCGGGAAAGTGCCGGCCCGACAATGGGGACCCAGTACTTC
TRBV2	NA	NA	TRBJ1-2	CASMGGRSAYGYTF	TGTGCCAGCATGGGCGGCAGGTCTGCCTATGGCTACACCTTC
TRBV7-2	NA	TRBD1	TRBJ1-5	CASSSGQKNQPQHF	TGTGCCAGCAGCTCGGGACAGAAAAATCAGCCCCAGCATTTT
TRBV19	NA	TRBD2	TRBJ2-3	CASSSRLAPSTDTQYF	TGTGCCAGTAGTTCCCGACTAGCGCCGAGCACAGATACGCAGTATTTT
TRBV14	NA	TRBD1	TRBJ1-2	CASSQATGGFGYTF	TGTGCCAGCAGCCAGGCGACAGGGGGCTTTGGCTACACCTTC
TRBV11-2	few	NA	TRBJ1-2	CASSLEPKGGYTF	TGTGCCAGCAGCTTAGAGCCTAAGGGGGGCTACACCTTC
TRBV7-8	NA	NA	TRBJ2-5	CASSLPGETQYF	TGTGCCAGCAGCTTACCAGGAGAGACCCAGTACTTC
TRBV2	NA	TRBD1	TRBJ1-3	CASRATGLSTIYF	TGTGCCAGCAGAGCGACAGGGTTAAGCACCATATATTTT
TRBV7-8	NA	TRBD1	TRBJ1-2	CASSFSTGGVYGYTF	TGTGCCAGCAGCTTCTCCACAGGGGGCGTCTATGGCTACACCTTC